This passage covers 9 T cell receptor beta chains from one sample sequenced in a study of CD8 T cells in ankylosing spondylitis. Each CDR3 protein is one row after TCRdb ran MiXCR on the 5' RACE reads. Counted here are about 250,000 distinct CDR3 sequences, 32% occurring once; the ten biggest clones make up around 4.5%. The sample was blood, either unsorted or a sorted T cell fraction (not recorded which). Receptor source: a male donor with ankylosing spondylitis or in good health (not recorded which).

This clonotype has only a few counts. The V gene is TRBV10-3, the J gene TRBJ1-1; D is unclear. This CDR3 contains 10 residues. V dropped 6 bases and J dropped 7 bases, with 6 bases sitting between them. Germline assignment: CDR1 ENHRY and CDR2 SYGVKD. The CDR3 DNA reads TGTGCCATCAGGCTTGTTGAAGCTTTCTTT. Encoded protein: CAIRLVEAFF.

This clonotype was seen a few times. This rearrangement joins TRBV5-1 to TRBJ2-5; 10 bases are shared with TRBD2. The CDR3 contains 16 residues. Germline-derived CDR1 and CDR2 are SGHRS and YFSETQ. J lost 5 bases, V lost 4 bases, and 11 bases had no gene match. As DNA, the CDR3 is TGCGCCAGCAGCATCTCTCGACTAGCGGGTGGGGAGACCCAGTACTTC. Translated, it gives CASSISRLAGGETQYF.

J is TRBJ1-3 and V is TRBV7-2; D unclear. V was shortened by 5 bases and J by 5 bases, with 7 bases between the two germline ends. CDR1 is SGHTA and CDR2 is FQGNSA in the germline V gene. The CDR3 is made up of 12 amino acids. The DNA of the CDR3 is TGTGCCAGCAGCCTCCTGAGAAACACCATATATTTT. The encoded protein is CASSLLRNTIYF.

V usage is TRBV28 and J usage is TRBJ2-3, with D perhaps matching TRBD2 (5 bases). Per germline, CDR1 MDHEN and CDR2 SYDVKM. This CDR3 is 16 amino acids long. V lost 2 bases and J 0 bases, leaving 12 bases between the germline ends. For the CDR3, the DNA is TGTGCCAGCAGTTTAGCTTCTAGCTGGAGCACAGATACGCAGTATTTT. Translation: CASSLASSWSTDTQYF.

The chain uses TRBV12-3 or TRBV12-4 and TRBJ2-4, with D perhaps TRBD1 (5 bases). This CDR3 region has 16 residues. V lost 2 bases to trimming and J lost 3 bases, with 14 bases between them. Written as DNA, the CDR3 is TGTGCCAGCAGTTTATCAGGGTTTGGTGTCAAAAACATTCAGTACTTC. This gives the protein CASSLSGFGVKNIQYF.

The chain recombines TRBV12-3 or TRBV12-4 with TRBJ1-1, with D uncertain. Between the trimmed V and J ends, which lost 7 bases and 3 bases, there was a span of 15 bases. There are 14 residues in the CDR3. CDR3 region: CASTALGGYTEAFF. The CDR3 DNA is TGTGCCAGCACCGCCTTGGGCGGCTACACTGAAGCTTTCTTT.

The chain employs TRBV5-1 and TRBJ2-5; D remains unclear. CDR1 SGHRS and CDR2 YFSETQ come from the germline V gene. V was cut by 4 bases and J by 0 bases, with 13 bases left in between. The CDR3 totals 15 residues. This chain's CDR3 is CASSAPEGHQETQYF. The CDR3 region has the DNA TGCGCCAGCAGCGCCCCTGAAGGGCACCAAGAGACCCAGTACTTC.

The V gene is TRBV5-1, the J gene TRBJ2-1; tentative D call: TRBD1 (9 bases). The length of the CDR3 is 16 residues. V dropped 3 bases and J dropped 2 bases, with 15 bases sitting between them. Germline V gives CDR1 SGHRS, CDR2 YFSETQ. The CDR3 DNA follows: TGCGCCAGCAGCTCGGGGGGGACAGGGCCCTACAATGAGCAGTTCTTC. Translated, it gives CASSSGGTGPYNEQFF. The whole variable domain, remainder taken from reference TRBV5-1 and TRBJ2-1, is KAGVTQTPRYLIKTRGQQVTLSCSPISGHRSVSWYQQTPGQGLQFLFEYFSETQRNKGNFPGRFSGRQFSNSRSEMNVSTLELGDSALYLCASSSGGTGPYNEQFFGPGTRLTVL.

This sequence joins TRBV6-1 and TRBJ1-2, with 10 bases matching TRBD1. Losses at the gene ends were 2 bases for V and 0 bases for J; bases not matched to a gene: 3. The CDR3 is 16 residues long. The germline CDR1 and CDR2 sequences are MNHNS and SASEGT. The CDR3 coding sequence is TGTGCCAGCAGTGAATCGGGGACAGGGGCTAACTATGGCTACACCTTC. It translates to CASSESGTGANYGYTF.